These 5 T cell receptor beta chains were sequenced from one sample in a study of read filtering for tumor transcriptome and immune sequencing. This library used roughly 400 ng RNA and molecular barcoded adaptors spanning alpha/delta and beta/gamma chains. TCRdb re-analysed the reads in MiXCR, keeping a single row per CDR3 protein. The repertoire includes tens of thousands of distinct CDR3 sequences, approximately 15% of them detected once, and roughly a sixth sits in the top ten. Specimen: a population of CD138-negative cells sorted from bone marrow. Receptors were obtained from a donor aged 40 or over with multiple myeloma.

Many counts were recorded for this clonotype. The chain is built from TRBV27 and TRBJ1-1, with 8 bases fitting TRBD1. CDR1 MNHEY and CDR2 SMNVEV come from the germline V gene (reference sequence). After removal of 3 bases from V and 2 bases from J, the junction contained 17 bases not matched to a gene. The CDR3 consists of 19 residues. CDR3 bases: TGTGCCAGCAGTTTGGTTGCAGGGGGCGTTGGGAATACTAACACTGAAGCTTTCTTT. Protein sequence: CASSLVAGGVGNTNTEAFF.

This clonotype was observed at least ten times. V gene TRBV4-1 combines with J gene TRBJ2-5; 11 nucleotides align to TRBD2. The CDR3 spans 18 residues. Per germline, CDR1 MGHRA and CDR2 YSYEKL. V was clipped by 0 bases and J by 5 bases; unmatched bases: 11. The CDR3 DNA sequence: TGCGCCAGCAGCCAAGATCTTGGTAGCGGGGGGGCGAGGGAGACCCAGTACTTC. As protein: CASSQDLGSGGARETQYF.

This clonotype was counted a few times. This chain connects TRBV28 to TRBJ1-2; D gene ambiguous. Trimming removed 5 bases from V and 2 bases from J, with 6 bases in between. This CDR3 is built from 12 residues. The germline V gene has CDR1 MDHEN and CDR2 SYDVKM. The CDR3 sequence: CASSPDNYGYTF. CDR3 DNA sequence: TGTGCCAGCAGTCCGGACAACTATGGCTACACCTTC.

This clonotype was counted at least ten times. This chain connects TRBV7-9 to TRBJ1-5, with D uncertain. The CDR3 is made up of 17 amino acids. The germline V and J ends were trimmed by 0 bases and 0 bases, with 12 bases remaining between them. Germline-derived CDR1 and CDR2 are SEHNR and FQNEAQ (reference sequence). CDR3 in amino acids: CASSLADSFYSNQPQHF. CDR3 sequence (DNA): TGTGCCAGCAGCTTAGCGGACTCTTTTTATAGCAATCAGCCCCAGCATTTT. The full variable domain, completed using reference TRBV7-9 and TRBJ1-5, is DTGVSQNPRHKITKRGQNVTFRCDPISEHNRLYWYRQTLGQGPEFLTYFQNEAQLEKSRLLSDRFSAERPKGSFSTLEIQRTEQGDSAMYLCASSLADSFYSNQPQHFGDGTRLSIL.

The table lists this clonotype with many counts. This rearrangement joins TRBV7-9 to TRBJ2-3, with 8 bases fitting TRBD2. The CDR3 spans 15 residues. CDR1 and CDR2 (germline): SEHNR, FQNEAQ (reference sequence). Unmatched junction bases numbered 4, after V lost 1 base and J lost 4 bases. CDR3 coding DNA: TGTGCCAGCAGCTTAGGTAGCGGGGCTGCAGATACGCAGTATTTT. Translated: CASSLGSGAADTQYF.